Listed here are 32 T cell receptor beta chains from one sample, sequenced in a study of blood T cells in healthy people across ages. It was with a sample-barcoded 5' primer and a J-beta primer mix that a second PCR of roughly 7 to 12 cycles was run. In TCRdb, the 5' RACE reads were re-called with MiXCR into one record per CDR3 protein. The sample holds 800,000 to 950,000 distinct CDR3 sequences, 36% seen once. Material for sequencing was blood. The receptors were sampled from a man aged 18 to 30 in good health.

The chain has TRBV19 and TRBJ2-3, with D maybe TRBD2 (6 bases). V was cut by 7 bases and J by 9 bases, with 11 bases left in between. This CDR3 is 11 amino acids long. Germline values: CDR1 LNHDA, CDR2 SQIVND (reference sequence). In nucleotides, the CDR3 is TGTGCCAGTACGCACAGCGGGACGCAGTATTTT. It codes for CASTHSGTQYF.

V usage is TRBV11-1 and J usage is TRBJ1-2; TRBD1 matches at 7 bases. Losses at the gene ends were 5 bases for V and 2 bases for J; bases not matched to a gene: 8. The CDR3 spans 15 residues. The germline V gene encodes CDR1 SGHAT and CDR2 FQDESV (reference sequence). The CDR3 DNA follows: TGTGCCAGCAGCAGTAGCCGGGACAGCAACTATGGCTACACCTTC. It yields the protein CASSSSRDSNYGYTF.

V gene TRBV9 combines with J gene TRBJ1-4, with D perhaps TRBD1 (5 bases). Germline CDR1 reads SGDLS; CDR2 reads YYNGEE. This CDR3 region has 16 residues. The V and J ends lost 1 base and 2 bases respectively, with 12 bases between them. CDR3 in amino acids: CASSVTVKGTNEKLFF. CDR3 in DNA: TGTGCCAGCAGCGTAACAGTGAAGGGGACTAATGAAAAACTGTTTTTT.

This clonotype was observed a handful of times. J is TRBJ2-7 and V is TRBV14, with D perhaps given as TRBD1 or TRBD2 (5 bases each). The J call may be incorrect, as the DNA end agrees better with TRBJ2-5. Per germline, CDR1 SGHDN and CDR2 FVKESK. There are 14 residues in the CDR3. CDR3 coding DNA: TGTGCCAGCAGCCAAGGGGGCCTAGCTGCGACCCAGTACTTC. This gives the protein CASSQGGLAATQYF.

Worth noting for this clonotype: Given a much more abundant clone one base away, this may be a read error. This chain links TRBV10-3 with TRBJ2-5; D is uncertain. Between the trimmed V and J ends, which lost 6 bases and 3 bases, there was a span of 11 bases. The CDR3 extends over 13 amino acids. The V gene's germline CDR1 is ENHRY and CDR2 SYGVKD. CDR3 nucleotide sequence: TGTGCCATCAGGGAACGAACAGAAGAGACCCAGTACTTC. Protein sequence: CAIRERTEETQYF.

Here the CDR3 DNA reads TGTGCCAGCAGCGGGTTCGTAAGCTCAGATACGCAGTATTTT. Translation: CASSGFVSSDTQYF. The J gene is TRBJ2-3, the V gene TRBV6-1; D gene ambiguous. The CDR3 totals 14 residues. Trimming cost V 6 bases and J 4 bases, with 14 bases left between them. CDR1 and CDR2 from the germline V gene are MNHNS and SASEGT.

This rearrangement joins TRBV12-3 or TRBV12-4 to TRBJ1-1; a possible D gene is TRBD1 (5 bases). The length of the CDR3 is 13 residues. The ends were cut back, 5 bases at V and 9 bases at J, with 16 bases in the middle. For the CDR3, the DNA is TGTGCCAGCAGTGTAATGGTTACAGGTAAAGCTTTCTTT. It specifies CASSVMVTGKAFF.

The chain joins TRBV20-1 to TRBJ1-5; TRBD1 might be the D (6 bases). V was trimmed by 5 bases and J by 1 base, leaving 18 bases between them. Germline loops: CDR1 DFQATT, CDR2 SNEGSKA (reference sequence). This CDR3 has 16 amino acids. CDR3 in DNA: TGCAGTGCTCCCGTCCCTTTTGGACAGAGCAATCAGCCCCAGCATTTT. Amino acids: CSAPVPFGQSNQPQHF.

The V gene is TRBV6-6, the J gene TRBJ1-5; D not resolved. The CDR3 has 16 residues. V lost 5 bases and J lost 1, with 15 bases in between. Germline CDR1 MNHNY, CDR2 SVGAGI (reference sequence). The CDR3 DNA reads TGTGCCAGCAGTCCTGGGATGCCCAGGAGCAATCAGCCCCAGCATTTT. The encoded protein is CASSPGMPRSNQPQHF.

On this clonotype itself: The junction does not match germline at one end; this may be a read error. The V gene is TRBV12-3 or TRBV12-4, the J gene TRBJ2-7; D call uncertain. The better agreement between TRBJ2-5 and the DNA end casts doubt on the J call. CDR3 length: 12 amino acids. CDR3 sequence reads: CASRLARETQYF. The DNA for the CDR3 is TGTGCCAGCAGGTTAGCTCGGGAGACCCAGTACTTC.

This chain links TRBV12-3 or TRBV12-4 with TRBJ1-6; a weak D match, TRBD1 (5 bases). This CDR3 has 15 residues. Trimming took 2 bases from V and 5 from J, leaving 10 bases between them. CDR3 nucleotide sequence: TGTGCCAGCAGTTTAAACGGGGGGGATAATTCACCCCTCCACTTT. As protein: CASSLNGGDNSPLHF.

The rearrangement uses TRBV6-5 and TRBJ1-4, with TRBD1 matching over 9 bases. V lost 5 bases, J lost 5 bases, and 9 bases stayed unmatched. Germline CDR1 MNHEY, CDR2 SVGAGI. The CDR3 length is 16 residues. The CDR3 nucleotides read TGTGCCAGCAGTCCGCTCTGGGGACAGGGAAATGAAAAACTGTTTTTT. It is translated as CASSPLWGQGNEKLFF.

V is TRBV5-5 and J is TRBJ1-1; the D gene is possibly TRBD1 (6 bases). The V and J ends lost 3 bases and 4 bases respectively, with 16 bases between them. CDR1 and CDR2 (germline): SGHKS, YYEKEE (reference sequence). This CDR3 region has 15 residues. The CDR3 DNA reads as TGTGCCAGCAGCTGGCGAGGCAGGGGAGCCACTGAAGCTTTCTTT. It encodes CASSWRGRGATEAFF. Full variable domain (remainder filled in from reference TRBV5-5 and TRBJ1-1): DAGVTQSPTHLIKTRGQQVTLRCSPISGHKSVSWYQQVLGQGPQFIFQYYEKEERGRGNFPDRFSARQFPNYSSELNVNALLLGDSALYLCASSWRGRGATEAFFGQGTRLTVV.

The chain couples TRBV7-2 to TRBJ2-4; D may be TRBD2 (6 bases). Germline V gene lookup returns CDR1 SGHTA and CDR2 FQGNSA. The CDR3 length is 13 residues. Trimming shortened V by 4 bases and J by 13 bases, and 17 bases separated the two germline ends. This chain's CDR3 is CASSSSGRREQYF. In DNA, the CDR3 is TGTGCCAGCAGCTCCTCGGGACGCCGGGAGCAGTACTTC.

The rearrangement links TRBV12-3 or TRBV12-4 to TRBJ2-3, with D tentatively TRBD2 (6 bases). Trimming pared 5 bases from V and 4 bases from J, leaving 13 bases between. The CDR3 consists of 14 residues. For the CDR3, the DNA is TGTGCCAGCAGTACAAGCGGGTCCCCAGATACGCAGTATTTT. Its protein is CASSTSGSPDTQYF.

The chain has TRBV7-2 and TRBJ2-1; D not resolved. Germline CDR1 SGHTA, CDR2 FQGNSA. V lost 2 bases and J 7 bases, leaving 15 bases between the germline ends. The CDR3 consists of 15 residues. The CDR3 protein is CASSLSGRYVNEQFF. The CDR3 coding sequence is TGTGCCAGCAGCTTATCCGGACGGTACGTAAATGAGCAGTTCTTC.

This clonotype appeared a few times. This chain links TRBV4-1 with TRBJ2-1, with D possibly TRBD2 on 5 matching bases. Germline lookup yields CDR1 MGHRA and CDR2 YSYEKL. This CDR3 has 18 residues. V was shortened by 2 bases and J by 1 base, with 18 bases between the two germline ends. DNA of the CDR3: TGCGCCAGCAGCCAACTACCTTCCGGGGTAAGTTCCTACAATGAGCAGTTCTTC. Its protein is CASSQLPSGVSSYNEQFF.

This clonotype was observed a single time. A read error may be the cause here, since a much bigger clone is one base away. The CDR3 DNA follows: TGTGCCAGCGCCCCAGGCGATACGCAGTATTTT. Translated, it gives CASAPGDTQYF. The chain has TRBV12-3 or TRBV12-4 and TRBJ2-3; D ambiguous. The CDR3 extends over 11 amino acids. Trimming removed 8 bases at V and 6 bases at J, with 9 bases between.

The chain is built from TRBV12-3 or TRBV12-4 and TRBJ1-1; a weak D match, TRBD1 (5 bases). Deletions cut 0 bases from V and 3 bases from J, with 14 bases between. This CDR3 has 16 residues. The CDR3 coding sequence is TGTGCCAGCAGTTTAGCGCCCGGGGCCCGCGACACTGAAGCTTTCTTT. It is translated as CASSLAPGARDTEAFF.

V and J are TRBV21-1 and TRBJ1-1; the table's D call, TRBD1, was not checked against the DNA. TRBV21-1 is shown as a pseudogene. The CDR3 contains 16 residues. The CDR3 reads CASSKDPGAEGTEAFF. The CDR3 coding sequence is TGTGCCAGCAGCAAAGATCCCGGGGCGGAGGGCACTGAAGCTTTCTTT.

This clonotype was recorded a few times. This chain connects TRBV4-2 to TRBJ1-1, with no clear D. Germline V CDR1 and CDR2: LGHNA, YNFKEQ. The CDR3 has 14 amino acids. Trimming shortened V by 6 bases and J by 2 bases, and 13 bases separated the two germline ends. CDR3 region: CASSPTSGNTEAFF. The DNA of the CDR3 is TGTGCCAGCAGTCCGACCTCGGGAAACACTGAAGCTTTCTTT.

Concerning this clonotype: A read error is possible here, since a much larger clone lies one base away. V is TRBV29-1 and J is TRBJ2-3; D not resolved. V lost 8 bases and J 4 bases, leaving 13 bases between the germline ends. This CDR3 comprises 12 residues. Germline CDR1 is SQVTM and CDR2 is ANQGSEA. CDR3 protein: CSSRLKADTQYF. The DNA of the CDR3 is TGCAGCTCGAGACTCAAAGCAGATACGCAGTATTTT.

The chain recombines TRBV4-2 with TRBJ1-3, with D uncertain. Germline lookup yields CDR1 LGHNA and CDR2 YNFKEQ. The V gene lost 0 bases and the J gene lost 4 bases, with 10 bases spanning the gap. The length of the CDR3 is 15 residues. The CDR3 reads CASSQEETFGNTIYF. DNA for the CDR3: TGTGCCAGCAGCCAAGAAGAAACATTCGGAAACACCATATATTTT.

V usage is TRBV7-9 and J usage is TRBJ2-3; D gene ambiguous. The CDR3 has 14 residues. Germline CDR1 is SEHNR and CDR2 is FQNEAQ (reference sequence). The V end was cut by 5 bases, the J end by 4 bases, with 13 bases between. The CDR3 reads CASSPSYQADTQYF. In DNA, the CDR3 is TGTGCCAGCAGCCCGTCCTACCAAGCAGATACGCAGTATTTT.

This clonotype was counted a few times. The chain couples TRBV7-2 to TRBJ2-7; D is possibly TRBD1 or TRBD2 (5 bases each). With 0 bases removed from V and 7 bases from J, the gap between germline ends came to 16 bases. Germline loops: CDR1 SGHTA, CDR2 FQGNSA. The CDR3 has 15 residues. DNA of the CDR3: TGTGCCAGCAGCTTAGCCGGGACCCGGAACAATGAGCAGTACTTC. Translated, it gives CASSLAGTRNNEQYF.

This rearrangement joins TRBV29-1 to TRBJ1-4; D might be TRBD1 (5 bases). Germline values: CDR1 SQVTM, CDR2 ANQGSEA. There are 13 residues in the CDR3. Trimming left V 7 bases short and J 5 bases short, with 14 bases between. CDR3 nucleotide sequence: TGCAGCGCAAAGACAGTTAACAATGAAAAACTGTTTTTT. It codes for CSAKTVNNEKLFF. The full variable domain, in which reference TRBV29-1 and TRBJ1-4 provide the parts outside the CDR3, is SAVISQKPSRDICQRGTSLTIQCQVDSQVTMMFWYRQQPGQSLTLIATANQGSEATYESGFVIDKFPISRPNLTFSTLTVSNMSPEDSSIYLCSAKTVNNEKLFFGSGTQLSVL.

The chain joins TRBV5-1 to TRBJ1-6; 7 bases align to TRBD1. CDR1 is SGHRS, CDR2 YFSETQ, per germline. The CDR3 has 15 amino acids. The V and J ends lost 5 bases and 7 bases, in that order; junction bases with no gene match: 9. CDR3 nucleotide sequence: TGCGCCAGCAGGATCGGGGGACAGACGAATTCACCCCTCCACTTT. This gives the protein CASRIGGQTNSPLHF.

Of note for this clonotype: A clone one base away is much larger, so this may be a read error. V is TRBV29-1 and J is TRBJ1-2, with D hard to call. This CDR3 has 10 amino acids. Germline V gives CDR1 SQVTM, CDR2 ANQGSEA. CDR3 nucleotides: TGCAGCGTTGATTCGAATGGCTGCACCTTC. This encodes CSVDSNGCTF.

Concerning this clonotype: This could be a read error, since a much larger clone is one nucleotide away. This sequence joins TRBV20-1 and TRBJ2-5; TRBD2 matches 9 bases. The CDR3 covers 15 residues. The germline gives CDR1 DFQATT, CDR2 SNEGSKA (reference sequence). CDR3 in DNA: TGCAGTGCGCGACTAGCGGAAGAGTACCAAGAGACCCGGTACTTC. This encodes CSARLAEEYQETRYF.

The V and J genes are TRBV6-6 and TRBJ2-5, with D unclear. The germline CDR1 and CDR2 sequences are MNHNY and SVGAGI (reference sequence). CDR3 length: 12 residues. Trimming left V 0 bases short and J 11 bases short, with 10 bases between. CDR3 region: CASSYSEREQYF. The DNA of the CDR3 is TGTGCCAGCAGTTACTCTGAGCGTGAGCAGTACTTC.

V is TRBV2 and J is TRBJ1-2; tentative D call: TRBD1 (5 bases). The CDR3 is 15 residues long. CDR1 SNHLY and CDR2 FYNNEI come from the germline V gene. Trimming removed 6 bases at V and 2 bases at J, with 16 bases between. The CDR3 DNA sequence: TGTGCCAGCAGCCGCGACAGAGGGAACAACTATGGCTACACCTTC. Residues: CASSRDRGNNYGYTF.

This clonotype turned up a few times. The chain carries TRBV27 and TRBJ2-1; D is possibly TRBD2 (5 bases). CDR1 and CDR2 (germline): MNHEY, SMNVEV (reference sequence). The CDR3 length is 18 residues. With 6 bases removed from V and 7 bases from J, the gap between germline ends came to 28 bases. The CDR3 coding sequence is TGTGCCAGCAGCCCGAATGGTCGACTACTAGAGGTTAGGAATGAGCAGTTCTTC. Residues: CASSPNGRLLEVRNEQFF.